These T cell receptor beta chains were read from a single sample in a study of graft-versus-host responses after intestinal transplantation. These receptors' targets are unknown. TCRdb's table, derived via immunoSEQ multiplex PCR, lists solely in-frame clones and lacks some. Here the sample spans some 76,000 clones, roughly 84% being singletons. The input for sequencing was unstimulated CD8+ T cells sorted from spleen or lymph node cells, taken before transplant. These receptors all stem from a human donor who was the organ donor for an intestinal transplant. Each CDR3 is given with its conserved first and last residue. A D gene is named only where the DNA matches it firmly. Expanded clones get a size class; other rows say once, few or many, or leave the size out.

d_gene	abundance	v_gene	j_gene	CDR3aa	CDR3nt
NA	NA	TRBV4-1	TRBJ1-1	CASSQVGTRRTEAFF	TGCGCCAGCAGCCAAGTTGGGACACGCCGAACTGAAGCTTTCTTT
NA	NA	TRBV6-1	TRBJ1-1	CASEWPSLTNTEAFF	TGTGCCAGCGAGTGGCCGTCCCTGACGAACACTGAAGCTTTCTTT
NA	NA	TRBV28	TRBJ2-2	CASTSIDSANTGELFF	TGTGCCAGCACGTCGATCGACTCCGCGAACACCGGGGAGCTGTTTTTT
NA	NA	TRBV6-5	TRBJ2-1	CASSSRLGLLYNEQFF	TGTGCCAGCAGTTCCCGACTCGGCCTCCTCTACAATGAGCAGTTCTTC
NA	NA	TRBV5-4	TRBJ1-6	CASSFGGFYNSPLHF	TGTGCCAGCAGCTTCGGGGGTTTCTATAATTCACCCCTCCACTTT
TRBD1	once	TRBV5-6	TRBJ1-2	CASSLTGTGRHTF	TGTGCCAGCAGCTTAACCGGGACAGGGCGTCACACCTTC
NA	NA	TRBV7-9	TRBJ1-5	CASSSPTQRRAASQPQHF	TGTGCCAGCAGCTCCCCCACTCAACGGCGGGCGGCAAGTCAGCCCCAGCATTTT
NA	NA	TRBV5-1	TRBJ2-3	CASSSRPRDGGENTQYF	TGCGCCAGCAGCTCGCGACCCCGGGACGGGGGTGAAAATACGCAGTATTTT
NA	NA	TRBV27	TRBJ2-7	CASSNSGREQYF	TGTGCCAGCAGCAACTCAGGGCGCGAGCAGTACTTC
NA	NA	TRBV6-1	TRBJ2-2	CASTDRSSGELFF	TGTGCCAGCACCGACAGGTCTAGCGGGGAGCTGTTTTTT
NA	NA	TRBV27	TRBJ1-4	CASSPRGWVFNEKLFF	TGTGCCAGCAGTCCCAGGGGATGGGTTTTTAATGAAAAACTGTTTTTT
NA	NA	TRBV21-1	TRBJ1-5	CASPKGDRGHQPQHF	TGTGCCAGCCCTAAGGGGGATAGGGGGCATCAGCCCCAGCATTTT
NA	NA	TRBV7-9	TRBJ1-1	CASSADSGGVEAFF	TGTGCCAGCAGCGCCGACTCGGGTGGGGTTGAAGCTTTCTTT
NA	NA	TRBV4-1	TRBJ1-6	CASSQDFGFRLNSPLHF	TGCGCCAGCAGCCAAGATTTCGGCTTTCGCCTAAATTCACCCCTCCACTTT
NA	NA	TRBV19	TRBJ1-2	CARPHKGPESYGYTF	TGTGCCAGGCCCCATAAGGGGCCGGAGTCCTATGGCTACACCTTC
TRBD1	NA	TRBV6-1	TRBJ2-7	CASSTAGTEAYEQYF	TGTGCCAGCAGCACAGCCGGGACAGAAGCCTACGAGCAGTACTTC
NA	NA	TRBV5-6	TRBJ1-5	CASSLGGSPNQPQHF	TGTGCCAGCAGCTTAGGGGGGTCCCCAAATCAGCCCCAGCATTTT
NA	NA	TRBV28	TRBJ1-3	CATLGWGDSGNTIYF	TGTGCTACCCTCGGCTGGGGCGACTCTGGAAACACCATATATTTT
NA	NA	TRBV29-1	TRBJ2-3	CSVLSTDTQYF	TGCAGCGTCTTGAGCACAGATACGCAGTATTTT
TRBD1	once	TRBV27	TRBJ1-2	CASSLGQGNGYTF	TGTGCCAGCAGTTTAGGACAGGGGAATGGCTACACCTTC
NA	NA	TRBV5-1	TRBJ1-1	CASSSAGAVADTEAFF	TGCGCCAGCAGCTCAGCAGGGGCGGTAGCCGACACTGAAGCTTTCTTT
TRBD1	NA	TRBV5-6	TRBJ1-6	CASSVRDRGWGSPLHF	TGTGCCAGCAGCGTCCGGGACAGGGGATGGGGTTCACCCCTCCACTTT
NA	NA	TRBV7-8	TRBJ1-2	CASSLTRDYGYTF	TGTGCCAGCAGCTTAACTAGGGACTATGGCTACACCTTC
NA	NA	TRBV4-1	TRBJ2-2	CASSQDAFGNTGELFF	TGCGCCAGCAGCCAAGATGCATTTGGGAACACCGGGGAGCTGTTTTTT
TRBD2	NA	TRBV4-1	TRBJ2-4	CASSPGLAGAKNIQYF	TGTGCCAGCAGCCCGGGACTAGCGGGGGCCAAAAACATTCAGTACTTC
NA	NA	TRBV4-1	TRBJ2-1	CASSLPWAESYNEQFF	TGCGCCAGCAGCCTTCCATGGGCAGAATCCTACAATGAGCAGTTCTTC
NA	NA	TRBV2	TRBJ1-5	CASSILGLGSNQPQHF	TGTGCCAGCAGCATTTTAGGGCTTGGGAGCAATCAGCCCCAGCATTTT
NA	NA	TRBV28	TRBJ1-1	CASSLTVRVMRSEAFF	TGTGCCAGCAGTTTAACCGTCAGGGTCATGAGATCTGAAGCTTTCTTT
NA	NA	TRBV10-3	TRBJ2-7	CAITPDRDTTYEQYF	TGTGCCATCACTCCTGACCGGGACACCACCTACGAGCAGTACTTC
NA	NA	TRBV5-3	TRBJ1-5	CARSSRWTAVYSNQPQHF	TGTGCCAGAAGCTCACGGTGGACGGCGGTCTATAGCAATCAGCCCCAGCATTTT
TRBD2	NA	TRBV10-2	TRBJ2-3	CASSESLRLAGPTDTQYF	TGCGCCAGCAGTGAGTCACTGCGTCTAGCGGGACCCACAGATACGCAGTATTTT
NA	few	TRBV6-1	TRBJ2-3	CASSEGVAGADTQYF	TGTGCCAGCAGTGAAGGGGTAGCAGGAGCAGATACGCAGTATTTT
TRBD1	NA	TRBV30	TRBJ1-2	CAWAPGTGYGYTF	TGTGCCTGGGCCCCCGGGACAGGGTATGGCTACACCTTC
NA	NA	TRBV13	TRBJ2-5	CASSLGGARETQYF	TGTGCCAGCAGCTTAGGGGGGGCAAGGGAGACCCAGTACTTC
TRBD2	NA	TRBV4-2	TRBJ2-5	CASSQDGASGGQETQYF	TGTGCCAGCAGCCAAGATGGGGCTAGCGGGGGGCAAGAGACCCAGTACTTC
NA	NA	TRBV5-1	TRBJ1-6	CASSLGHLGTSYNSPLHF	TGCGCCAGCAGCTTGGGGCATTTGGGAACCTCCTATAATTCACCCCTCCACTTT
TRBD1	NA	TRBV28	TRBJ2-2	CASRPLSGTGLSGELFF	TGTGCCAGCAGACCCCTATCCGGGACAGGGCTGTCCGGGGAGCTGTTTTTT